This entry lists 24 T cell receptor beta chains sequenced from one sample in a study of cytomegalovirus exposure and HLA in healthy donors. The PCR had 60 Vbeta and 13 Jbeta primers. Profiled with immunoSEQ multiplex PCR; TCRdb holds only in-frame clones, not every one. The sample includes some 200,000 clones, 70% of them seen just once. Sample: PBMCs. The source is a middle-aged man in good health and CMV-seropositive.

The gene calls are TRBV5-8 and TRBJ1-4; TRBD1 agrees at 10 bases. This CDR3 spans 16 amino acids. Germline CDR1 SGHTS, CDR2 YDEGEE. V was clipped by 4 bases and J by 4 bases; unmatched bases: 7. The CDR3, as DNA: TGTGCCAGCAGCCTCGGACAGGGGGTTCGTAATGAAAAACTGTTTTTT. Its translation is CASSLGQGVRNEKLFF.

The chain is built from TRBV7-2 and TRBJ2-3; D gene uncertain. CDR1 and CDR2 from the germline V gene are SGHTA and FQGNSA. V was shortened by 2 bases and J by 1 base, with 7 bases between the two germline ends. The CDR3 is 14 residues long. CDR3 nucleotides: TGTGCCAGCAGCTTACTTCGTCGCACAGATACGCAGTATTTT. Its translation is CASSLLRRTDTQYF.

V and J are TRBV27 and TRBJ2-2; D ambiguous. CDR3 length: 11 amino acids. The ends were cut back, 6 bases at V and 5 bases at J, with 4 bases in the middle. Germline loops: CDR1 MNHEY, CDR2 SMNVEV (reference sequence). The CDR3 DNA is TGTGCCAGCAGCGGGACCGGGGAGCTGTTTTTT. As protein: CASSGTGELFF.

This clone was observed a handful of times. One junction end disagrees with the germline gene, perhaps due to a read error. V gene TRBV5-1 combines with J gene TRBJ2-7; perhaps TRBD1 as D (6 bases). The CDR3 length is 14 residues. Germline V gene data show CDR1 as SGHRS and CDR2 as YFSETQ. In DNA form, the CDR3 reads TGTGCCAGCAGCCTCCTTGTACAGGGAGACGAGCAGTACTTC. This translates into CASSLLVQGDEQYF.

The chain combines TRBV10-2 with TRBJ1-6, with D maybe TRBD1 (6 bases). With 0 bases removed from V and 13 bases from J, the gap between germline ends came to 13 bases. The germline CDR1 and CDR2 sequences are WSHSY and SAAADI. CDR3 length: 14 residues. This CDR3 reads CASSESPDRQPLHF. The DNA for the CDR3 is TGCGCCAGCAGTGAGTCCCCGGACAGACAGCCCCTCCACTTT.

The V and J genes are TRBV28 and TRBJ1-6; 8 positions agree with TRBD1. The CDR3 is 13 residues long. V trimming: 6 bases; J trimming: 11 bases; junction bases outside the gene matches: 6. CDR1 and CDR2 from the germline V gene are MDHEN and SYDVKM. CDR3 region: CASSRQGKAPLHF. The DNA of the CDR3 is TGTGCCAGCAGCCGACAGGGGAAGGCACCCCTCCACTTT.

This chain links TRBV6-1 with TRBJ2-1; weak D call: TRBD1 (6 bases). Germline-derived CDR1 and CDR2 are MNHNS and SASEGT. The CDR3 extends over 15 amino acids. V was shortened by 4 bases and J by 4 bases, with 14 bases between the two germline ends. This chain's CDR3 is CASSGEFQGYNEQFF. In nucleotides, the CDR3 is TGTGCCAGCAGTGGGGAGTTTCAGGGGTACAATGAGCAGTTCTTC.

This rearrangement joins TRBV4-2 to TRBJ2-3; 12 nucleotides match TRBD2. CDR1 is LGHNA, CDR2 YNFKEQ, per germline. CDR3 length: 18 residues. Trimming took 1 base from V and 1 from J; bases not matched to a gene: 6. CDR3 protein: CASSQGRTSGEGTDTQYF. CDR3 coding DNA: TGTGCCAGCAGCCAAGGTCGGACTAGCGGGGAGGGCACAGATACGCAGTATTTT.

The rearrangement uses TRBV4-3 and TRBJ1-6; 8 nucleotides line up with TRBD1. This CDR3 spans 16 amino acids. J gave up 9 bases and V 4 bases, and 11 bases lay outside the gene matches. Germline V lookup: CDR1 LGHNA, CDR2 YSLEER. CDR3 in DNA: TGCGCCAGCAGCCGAACAGACAGGGGACAAAGTTCACCCCTCCACTTT. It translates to CASSRTDRGQSSPLHF.

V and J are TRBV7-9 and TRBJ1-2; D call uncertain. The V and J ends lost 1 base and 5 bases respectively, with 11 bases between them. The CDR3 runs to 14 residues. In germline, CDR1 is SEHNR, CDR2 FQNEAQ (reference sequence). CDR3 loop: CASSLGAYPYGYTF. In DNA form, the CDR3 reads TGTGCCAGCAGCTTAGGGGCATACCCTTATGGCTACACCTTC.

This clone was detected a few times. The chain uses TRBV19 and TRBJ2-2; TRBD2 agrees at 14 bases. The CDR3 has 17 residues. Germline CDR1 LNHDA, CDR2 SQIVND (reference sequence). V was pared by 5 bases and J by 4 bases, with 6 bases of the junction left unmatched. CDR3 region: CASSSRTSGGITGELFF. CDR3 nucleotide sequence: TGTGCCAGTAGTTCCCGGACTAGCGGGGGGATCACCGGGGAGCTGTTTTTT. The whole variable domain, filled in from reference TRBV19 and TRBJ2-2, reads DGGITQSPKYLFRKEGQNVTLSCEQNLNHDAMYWYRQDPGQGLRLIYYSQIVNDFQKGDIAEGYSVSREKKESFPLTVTSAQKNPTAFYLCASSSRTSGGITGELFFGEGSRLTVL.

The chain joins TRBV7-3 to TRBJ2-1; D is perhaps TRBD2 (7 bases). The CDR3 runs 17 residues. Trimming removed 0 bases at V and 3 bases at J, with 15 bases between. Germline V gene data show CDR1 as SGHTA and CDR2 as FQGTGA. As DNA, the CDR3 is TGTGCCAGCAGCTTAACGGGAGAAGGGGGGGGCTACAATGAGCAGTTCTTC. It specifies CASSLTGEGGGYNEQFF.

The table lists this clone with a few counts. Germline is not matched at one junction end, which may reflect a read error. The CDR3 reads CASTLQGQAGGTDTQYF. The CDR3 coding sequence is TGTGCCAGCACCTTACAGGGCCAAGCGGGGGGCACAGATACGCAGTATTTT. The chain recombines TRBV11-2 with TRBJ2-3; 8 bases match TRBD2. The CDR3 loop spans 17 amino acids. Germline V lookup: CDR1 SGHAT, CDR2 FQNNGV.

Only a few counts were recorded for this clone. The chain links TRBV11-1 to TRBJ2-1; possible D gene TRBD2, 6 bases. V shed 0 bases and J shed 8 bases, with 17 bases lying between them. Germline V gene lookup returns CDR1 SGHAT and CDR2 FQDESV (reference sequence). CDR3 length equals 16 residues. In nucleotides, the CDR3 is TGTGCCAGCAGCTTAGCGGCCGCAGGGCCGGGAGATGAGCAGTTCTTC. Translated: CASSLAAAGPGDEQFF.

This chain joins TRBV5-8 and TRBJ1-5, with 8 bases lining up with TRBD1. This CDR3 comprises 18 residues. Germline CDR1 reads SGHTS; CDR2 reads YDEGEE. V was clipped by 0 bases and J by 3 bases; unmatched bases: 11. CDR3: CASSLVGPTGGSNQPQHF. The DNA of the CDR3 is TGTGCCAGCAGCTTGGTTGGCCCTACAGGGGGTTCCAATCAGCCCCAGCATTTT.

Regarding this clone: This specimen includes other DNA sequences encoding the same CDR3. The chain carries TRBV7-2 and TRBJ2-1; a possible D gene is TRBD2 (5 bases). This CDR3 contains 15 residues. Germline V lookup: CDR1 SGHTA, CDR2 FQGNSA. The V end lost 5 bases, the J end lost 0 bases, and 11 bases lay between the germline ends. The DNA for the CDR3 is TGTGCCAGCAGCCCAGGTGGGAGCTCCTACAATGAGCAGTTCTTC. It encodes CASSPGGSSYNEQFF.

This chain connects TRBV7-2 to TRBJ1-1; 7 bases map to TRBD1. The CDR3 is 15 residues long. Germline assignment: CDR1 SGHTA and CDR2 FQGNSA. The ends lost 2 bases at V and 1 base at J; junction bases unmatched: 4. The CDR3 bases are TGTGCCAGCAGCTTATGGGGACAGACGAACACTGAAGCTTTCTTT. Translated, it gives CASSLWGQTNTEAFF. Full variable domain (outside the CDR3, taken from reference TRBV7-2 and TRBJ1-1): GAGVSQSPSNKVTEKGKDVELRCDPISGHTALYWYRQSLGQGLEFLIYFQGNSAPDKSGLPSDRFSAERTGGSVSTLTIQRTQQEDSAVYLCASSLWGQTNTEAFFGQGTRLTVV.

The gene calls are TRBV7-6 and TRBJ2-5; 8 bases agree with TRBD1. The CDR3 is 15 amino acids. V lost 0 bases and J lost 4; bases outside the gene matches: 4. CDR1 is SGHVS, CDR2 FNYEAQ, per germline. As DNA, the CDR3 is TGTGCCAGCAGCTTAGCGGGACAGGACCGAGAGACCCAGTACTTC. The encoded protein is CASSLAGQDRETQYF.

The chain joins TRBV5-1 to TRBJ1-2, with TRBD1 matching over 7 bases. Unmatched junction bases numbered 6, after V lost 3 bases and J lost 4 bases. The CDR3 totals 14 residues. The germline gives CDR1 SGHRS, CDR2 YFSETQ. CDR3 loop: CASSSSGDSYGYTF. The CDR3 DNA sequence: TGCGCCAGCAGCTCATCAGGGGACAGCTATGGCTACACCTTC.

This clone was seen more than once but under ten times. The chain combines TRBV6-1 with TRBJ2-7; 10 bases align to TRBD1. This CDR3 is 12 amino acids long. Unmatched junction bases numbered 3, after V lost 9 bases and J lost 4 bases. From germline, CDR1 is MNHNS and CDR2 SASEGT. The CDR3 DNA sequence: TGTGCCAGTGGGACAGGGGTGTACGAGCAGTACTTC. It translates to CASGTGVYEQYF.

As DNA, the CDR3 is TGTGCCAGCTCACCACCGGCTCTAAATCAGGGTGGCTACACCTTC. Protein: CASSPPALNQGGYTF. The chain uses TRBV18 and TRBJ1-2, with a possible D match to TRBD1 (5 bases). This CDR3 is 15 amino acids long. The germline V gene encodes CDR1 KGHSH and CDR2 LQKENI. The germline V and J ends were trimmed by 0 bases and 7 bases, with 15 bases remaining between them.

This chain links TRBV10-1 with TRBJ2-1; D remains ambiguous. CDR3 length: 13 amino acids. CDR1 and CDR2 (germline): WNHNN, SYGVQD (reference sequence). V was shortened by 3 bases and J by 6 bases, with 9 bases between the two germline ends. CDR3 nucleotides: TGCGCCAGCAGTGACCAGTGGTCCAATGAGCAGTTCTTC. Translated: CASSDQWSNEQFF.

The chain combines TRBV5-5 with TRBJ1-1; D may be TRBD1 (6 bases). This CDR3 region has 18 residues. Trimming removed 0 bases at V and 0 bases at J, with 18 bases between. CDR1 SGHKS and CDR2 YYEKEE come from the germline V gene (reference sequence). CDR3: CASSLVQGSAPMNTEAFF. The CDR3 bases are TGTGCCAGCAGCTTGGTTCAGGGGTCGGCCCCCATGAACACTGAAGCTTTCTTT. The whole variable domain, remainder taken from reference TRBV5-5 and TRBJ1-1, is DAGVTQSPTHLIKTRGQQVTLRCSPISGHKSVSWYQQVLGQGPQFIFQYYEKEERGRGNFPDRFSARQFPNYSSELNVNALLLGDSALYLCASSLVQGSAPMNTEAFFGQGTRLTVV.

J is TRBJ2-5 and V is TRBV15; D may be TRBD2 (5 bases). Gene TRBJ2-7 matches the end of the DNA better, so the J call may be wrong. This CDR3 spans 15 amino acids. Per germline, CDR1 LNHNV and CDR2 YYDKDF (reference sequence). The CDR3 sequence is CATSRVAGPGYEQYF. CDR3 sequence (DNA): TGTGCCACCAGCAGAGTGGCGGGCCCGGGGTACGAGCAGTACTTC.